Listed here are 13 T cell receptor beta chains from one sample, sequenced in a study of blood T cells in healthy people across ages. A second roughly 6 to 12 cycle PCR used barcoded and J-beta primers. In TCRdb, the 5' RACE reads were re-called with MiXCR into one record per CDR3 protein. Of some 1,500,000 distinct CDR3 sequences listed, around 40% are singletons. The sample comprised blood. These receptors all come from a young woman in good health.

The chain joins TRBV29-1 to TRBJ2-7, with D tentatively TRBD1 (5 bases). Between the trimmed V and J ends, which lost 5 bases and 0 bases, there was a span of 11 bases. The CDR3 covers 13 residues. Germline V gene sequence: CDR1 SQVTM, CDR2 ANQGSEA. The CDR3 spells CSVRWGGSYEQYF. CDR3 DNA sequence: TGCAGCGTTCGTTGGGGCGGCTCCTACGAGCAGTACTTC.

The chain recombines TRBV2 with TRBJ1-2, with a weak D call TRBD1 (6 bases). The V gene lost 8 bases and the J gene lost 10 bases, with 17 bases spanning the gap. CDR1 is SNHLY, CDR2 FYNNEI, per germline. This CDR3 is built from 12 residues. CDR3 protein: CASGRTVPDYTF. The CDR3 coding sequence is TGTGCCAGCGGACGGACAGTTCCTGACTACACCTTC.

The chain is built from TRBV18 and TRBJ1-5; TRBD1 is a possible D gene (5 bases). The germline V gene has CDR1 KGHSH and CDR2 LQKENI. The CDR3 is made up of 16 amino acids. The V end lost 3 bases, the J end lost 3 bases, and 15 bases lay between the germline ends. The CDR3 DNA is TGTGCCAGCTCACCCAGCATCGACAGCACCAATCAGCCCCAGCATTTT. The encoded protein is CASSPSIDSTNQPQHF.

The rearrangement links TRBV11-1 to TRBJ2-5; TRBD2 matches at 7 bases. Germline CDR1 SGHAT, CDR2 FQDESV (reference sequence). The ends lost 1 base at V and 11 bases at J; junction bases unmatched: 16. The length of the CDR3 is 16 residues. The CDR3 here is CASSLEAGRDYNEQYF. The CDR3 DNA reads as TGTGCCAGCAGCTTAGAGGCGGGAAGGGACTACAATGAGCAGTACTTC.

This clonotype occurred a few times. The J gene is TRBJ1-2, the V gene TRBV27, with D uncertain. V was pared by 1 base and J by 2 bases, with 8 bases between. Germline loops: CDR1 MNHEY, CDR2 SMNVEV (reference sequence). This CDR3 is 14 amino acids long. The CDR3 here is CASSLYPGNYGYTF. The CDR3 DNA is TGTGCCAGCAGTTTATACCCAGGAAACTATGGCTACACCTTC.

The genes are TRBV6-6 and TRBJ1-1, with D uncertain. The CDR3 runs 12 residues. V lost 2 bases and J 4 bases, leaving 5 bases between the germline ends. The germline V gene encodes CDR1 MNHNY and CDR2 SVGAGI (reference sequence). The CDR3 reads CASSYASTEAFF. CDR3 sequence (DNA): TGTGCCAGCAGTTACGCCTCCACTGAAGCTTTCTTT.

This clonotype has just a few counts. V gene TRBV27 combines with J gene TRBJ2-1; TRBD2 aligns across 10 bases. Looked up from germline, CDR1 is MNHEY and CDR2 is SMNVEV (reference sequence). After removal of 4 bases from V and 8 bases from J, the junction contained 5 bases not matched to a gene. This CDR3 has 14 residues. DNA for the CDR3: TGTGCCAGCAGTTCGGGACTAGCGTACGATGAGCAGTTCTTC. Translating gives CASSSGLAYDEQFF.

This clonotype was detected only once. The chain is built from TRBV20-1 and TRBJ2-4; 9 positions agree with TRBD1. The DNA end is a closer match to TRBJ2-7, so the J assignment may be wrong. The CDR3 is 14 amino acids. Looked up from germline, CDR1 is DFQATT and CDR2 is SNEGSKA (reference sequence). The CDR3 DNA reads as TGCAGTGCTAGATTGGGACAGGGTTTCCGCGAGCAGTACTTC. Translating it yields CSARLGQGFREQYF.

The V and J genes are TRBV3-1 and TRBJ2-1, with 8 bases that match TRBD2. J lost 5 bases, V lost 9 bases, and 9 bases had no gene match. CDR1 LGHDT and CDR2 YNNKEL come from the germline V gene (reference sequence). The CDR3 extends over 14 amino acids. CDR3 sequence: CASGVRGGDNEQFF. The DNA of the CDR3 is TGTGCCAGTGGGGTCCGGGGGGGCGACAATGAGCAGTTCTTC.

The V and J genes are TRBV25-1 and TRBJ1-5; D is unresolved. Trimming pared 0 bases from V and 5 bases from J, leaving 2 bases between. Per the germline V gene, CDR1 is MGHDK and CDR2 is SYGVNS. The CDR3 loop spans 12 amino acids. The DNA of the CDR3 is TGTGCCAGCAGTGAATATGATCAGCCCCAGCATTTT. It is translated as CASSEYDQPQHF.

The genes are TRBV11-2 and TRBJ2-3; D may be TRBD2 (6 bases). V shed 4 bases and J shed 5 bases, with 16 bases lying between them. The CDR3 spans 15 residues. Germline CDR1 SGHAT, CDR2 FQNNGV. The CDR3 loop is CASSWGGLLGDTQYF. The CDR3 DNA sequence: TGTGCCAGCAGCTGGGGAGGACTACTTGGAGATACGCAGTATTTT.

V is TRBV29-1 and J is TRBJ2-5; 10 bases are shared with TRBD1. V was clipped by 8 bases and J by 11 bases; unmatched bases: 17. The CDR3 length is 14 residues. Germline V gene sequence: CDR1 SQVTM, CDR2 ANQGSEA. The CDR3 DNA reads TGCAGCACTAACCGGGACAGGGGCTACAATGAGCAGTACTTC. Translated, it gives CSTNRDRGYNEQYF.

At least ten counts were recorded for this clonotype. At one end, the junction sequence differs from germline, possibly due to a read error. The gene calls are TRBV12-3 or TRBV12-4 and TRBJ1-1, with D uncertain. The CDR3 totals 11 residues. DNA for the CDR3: TGCGCCAGCAGCCGGGGCACTGAAGCTTTCTTT. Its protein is CASSRGTEAFF.